These 30 T cell receptor beta chains originate from one sample sequenced in a study of T cell changes during pregnancy in multiple sclerosis (dated by TCRdb to the late 2010s). Libraries came from the immunoSEQ multiplex PCR assay. TCRdb re-hosts the immuneACCESS table, in-frame sequences only. Its copies lack some clones; in the studies checked, an unresolved V gene accounts for under half of them, and the cause for the rest is not known. The sample table records roughly 59,000 clones; approximately 93% of these occur just once. The top ten hold about 3% of the sample. Material: CD8+ T cells from peripheral blood mononuclear cells, obtained in the second trimester of pregnancy. All receptors come from a female donor with multiple sclerosis, enrolled in a pregnancy study.

The rearrangement links TRBV7-6 to TRBJ2-7; 7 nucleotides align to TRBD1. Germline V gene lookup returns CDR1 SGHVS and CDR2 FNYEAQ. The CDR3 has 16 amino acids. V lost 6 bases, J lost 5 bases, and 16 bases stayed unmatched. The CDR3 loop reads CASRSKIGTDYHEQYF. CDR3 DNA sequence: TGTGCCAGCAGATCTAAAATAGGGACAGATTACCACGAGCAGTACTTC. Filled out from reference TRBV7-6 and TRBJ2-7, the complete variable domain reads GAGVSQSPRYKVTKRGQDVALRCDPISGHVSLYWYRQALGQGPEFLTYFNYEAQQDKSGLPNDRFSAERPEGSISTLTIQRTEQRDSAMYRCASRSKIGTDYHEQYFGPGTRLTVT.

Comments on this clone: The junction departs from the called germline gene at one end, perhaps through a read error. The chain joins TRBV6-6 to TRBJ1-2; D unclear. Germline lookup yields CDR1 MNHNY and CDR2 SVGAGI (reference sequence). The CDR3 is made up of 16 amino acids. The CDR3: CANSYSSIRPNYGYTF. The DNA of the CDR3 is TGTGCCAACAGTTACTCCTCGATCAGGCCGAACTATGGCTACACCTTC.

The chain recombines TRBV6-1 with TRBJ2-1; tentatively, D is TRBD1 (6 bases). Germline CDR1 and CDR2: MNHNS and SASEGT. The V and J ends lost 3 bases and 8 bases respectively, with 11 bases between them. The CDR3 runs to 13 residues. CDR3 bases: TGTGCCAGCAGTGATGGACCAGGGGATGAGCAGTTCTTC. As protein: CASSDGPGDEQFF.

The chain is built from TRBV11-2 and TRBJ2-5; TRBD2 matches 13 bases. CDR1 and CDR2 (germline): SGHAT, FQNNGV. This CDR3 is built from 15 residues. Germline trimming cut 5 bases from V and 5 bases from J; bases unmatched to any gene: 5. The CDR3 coding sequence is TGTGCCAGCAGCACCGGGACTAGCGGGACGGAGACCCAGTACTTC. This translates into CASSTGTSGTETQYF.

The CDR3 DNA is TGTGCCAGCAGCGTAGATGCTAGGGAGGTAGACTATGGCTACACCTTC. Protein sequence: CASSVDAREVDYGYTF. V and J are TRBV9 and TRBJ1-2; D unclear. V lost 0 bases and J lost 3, with 15 bases in between. Germline lookup yields CDR1 SGDLS and CDR2 YYNGEE. This CDR3 contains 16 residues.

Only a few counts were recorded for this clone. The sample carries other DNA sequences with the same CDR3. The chain recombines TRBV5-1 with TRBJ2-7; 7 bases agree with TRBD2. Looked up from germline, CDR1 is SGHRS and CDR2 is YFSETQ. With V trimmed by 0 bases and J by 1 base, 1 base remained unmatched. The CDR3 contains 14 residues. The CDR3 nucleotides read TGCGCCAGCAGCTTGGGAGCGGGATCCTACGAGCAGTACTTC. Protein sequence: CASSLGAGSYEQYF.

The V call is TRBV14, the J call TRBJ2-7, with 8 bases aligning to TRBD1. The CDR3 contains 15 residues. Germline CDR1 and CDR2: SGHDN and FVKESK. The J segment lost 2 bases and the V segment lost 3 bases, leaving 6 bases of the junction unmatched. The CDR3 region is CASSHGPDRAYEQYF. As DNA, the CDR3 is TGTGCCAGCAGCCATGGCCCGGACAGGGCCTACGAGCAGTACTTC.

The V call is TRBV29-1, the J call TRBJ1-2; D might be TRBD1 (6 bases). From germline, CDR1 is SQVTM and CDR2 ANQGSEA. Trimming took 3 bases from V and 3 from J, leaving 14 bases between them. The CDR3 contains 14 residues. CDR3 sequence (DNA): TGCAGCGTTGATACGCGGGGGGCAGACTATGGCTACACCTTC. Its protein is CSVDTRGADYGYTF.

V usage is TRBV7-2 and J usage is TRBJ2-7; D remains ambiguous. The V gene's germline CDR1 is SGHTA and CDR2 FQGNSA. The CDR3 length is 14 residues. Deletions cut 3 bases from V and 4 bases from J, with 13 bases between. CDR3 sequence (DNA): TGTGCCAGCAGCTTTATTGGGCCCTTTTACGAGCAGTACTTC. Encoded protein: CASSFIGPFYEQYF. The whole variable domain, remainder taken from reference TRBV7-2 and TRBJ2-7, is GAGVSQSPSNKVTEKGKDVELRCDPISGHTALYWYRQSLGQGLEFLIYFQGNSAPDKSGLPSDRFSAERTGGSVSTLTIQRTQQEDSAVYLCASSFIGPFYEQYFGPGTRLTVT.

V and J are TRBV19 and TRBJ1-1; a weak D match, TRBD1 (6 bases). The CDR3 is made up of 15 amino acids. CDR1 is LNHDA, CDR2 SQIVND, per germline (reference sequence). The germline V and J ends were trimmed by 8 bases and 6 bases, with 22 bases remaining between them. In DNA, the CDR3 is TGTGCCAGTTCCGGTAATCTGGACAGCAGTCCTGAAGCTTTCTTT. It encodes CASSGNLDSSPEAFF.

V and J are TRBV7-8 and TRBJ1-2; D gene uncertain. Germline values: CDR1 SGHVS, CDR2 FQNEAQ. CDR3 length: 12 residues. V lost 6 bases and J 8 bases, leaving 13 bases between the germline ends. The DNA for the CDR3 is TGTGCCAGCAGTCCGGCAACGGGAGGCTACACCTTC. It specifies CASSPATGGYTF. Full variable domain (missing parts from reference TRBV7-8 and TRBJ1-2): GAGVSQSPRYKVAKRGQDVALRCDPISGHVSLFWYQQALGQGPEFLTYFQNEAQLDKSGLPSDRFFAERPEGSVSTLKIQRTQQEDSAVYLCASSPATGGYTFGSGTRLTVV.

The chain uses TRBV7-9 and TRBJ1-1, with 7 bases that match TRBD1. Germline V gives CDR1 SEHNR, CDR2 FQNEAQ (reference sequence). V dropped 5 bases and J dropped 5; count of bases not matched to a gene: 11. There are 15 residues in the CDR3. This CDR3 is CASSVHQGGETEAFF. The CDR3 nucleotides are TGTGCCAGCAGCGTCCACCAGGGGGGCGAGACTGAAGCTTTCTTT.

CDR3: CASSLGVGELFF. CDR3 coding DNA: TGTGCCAGCAGCTTAGGCGTAGGGGAGCTGTTTTTT. The V and J genes are TRBV7-7 and TRBJ2-2; D is unresolved. The CDR3 loop spans 12 amino acids. Germline V lookup: CDR1 SSHAT, CDR2 FNYEAQ (reference sequence). The V and J ends lost 1 base and 8 bases respectively, with 5 bases between them.

The V call is TRBV19, the J call TRBJ2-7; possible D gene TRBD2, 6 bases. This CDR3 has 13 residues. With 4 bases removed from V and 7 bases from J, the gap between germline ends came to 14 bases. The germline V gene has CDR1 LNHDA and CDR2 SQIVND (reference sequence). The DNA of the CDR3 is TGTGCCAGTAGTACCTTTTGGGGGAGGGAGCAGTACTTC. This translates into CASSTFWGREQYF.

The chain carries TRBV9 and TRBJ1-1; possible D gene TRBD1, 6 bases. Between the trimmed V and J ends, which lost 1 base and 1 base, there was a span of 8 bases. Per germline, CDR1 SGDLS and CDR2 YYNGEE. The CDR3 runs 14 residues. CDR3 in amino acids: CASSVTGKNTEAFF. The CDR3 DNA is TGTGCCAGCAGCGTAACAGGGAAGAACACTGAAGCTTTCTTT.

V and J are TRBV27 and TRBJ2-1, with a tentative D call TRBD2 (5 bases). The V end lost 2 bases, the J end lost 8 bases, and 19 bases lay between the germline ends. The CDR3 extends over 16 amino acids. The V gene's germline CDR1 is MNHEY and CDR2 SMNVEV (reference sequence). The CDR3 reads CASSLKVFVGRDEQFF. DNA for the CDR3: TGTGCCAGCAGTTTAAAGGTTTTTGTAGGGCGGGATGAGCAGTTCTTC.

This chain uses TRBV19 with TRBJ1-1; TRBD1 might be the D (6 bases). V was shortened by 3 bases and J by 3 bases, with 11 bases between the two germline ends. The CDR3 extends over 14 amino acids. The V gene's germline CDR1 is LNHDA and CDR2 SQIVND (reference sequence). The chain's CDR3 is CASSIWGGHTEAFF. CDR3 in DNA: TGTGCCAGTAGTATTTGGGGGGGCCACACTGAAGCTTTCTTT. Filled out from reference TRBV19 and TRBJ1-1, the complete variable domain reads DGGITQSPKYLFRKEGQNVTLSCEQNLNHDAMYWYRQDPGQGLRLIYYSQIVNDFQKGDIAEGYSVSREKKESFPLTVTSAQKNPTAFYLCASSIWGGHTEAFFGQGTRLTVV.

This chain uses TRBV15 with TRBJ2-7, with TRBD1 matching 8 bases. The CDR3 is 15 residues long. The V and J ends lost 8 bases and 0 bases, in that order; junction bases with no gene match: 9. The germline CDR1 and CDR2 sequences are LNHNV and YYDKDF (reference sequence). The CDR3 sequence: CATAPGGPFSYEQYF. The CDR3 DNA reads as TGTGCCACCGCCCCAGGGGGCCCCTTCTCCTACGAGCAGTACTTC.

This rearrangement joins TRBV4-1 to TRBJ2-2; 9 nucleotides align to TRBD1. Per germline, CDR1 MGHRA and CDR2 YSYEKL. The CDR3 has 17 amino acids. V lost 0 bases to trimming and J lost 0 bases; unmatched junction nucleotides: 2. The CDR3 reads CASSQDWTGANTGELFF. The CDR3 nucleotides read TGCGCCAGCAGCCAAGATTGGACAGGGGCGAACACCGGGGAGCTGTTTTTT.

A single count supports this clone. The chain carries TRBV2 and TRBJ2-1, with TRBD2 as a possible D gene (5 bases). V gave up 11 bases and J gave up 0 bases, with 8 bases separating them. The CDR3 loop spans 12 amino acids. The V gene's germline CDR1 is SNHLY and CDR2 FYNNEI. Here the CDR3 reads CAARGSYNEQFF. CDR3 nucleotides: TGTGCCGCCCGGGGCTCCTACAATGAGCAGTTCTTC.

The chain has TRBV6-4 and TRBJ1-5; possible D gene TRBD1, 5 bases. Deletions cut 4 bases from V and 4 bases from J, with 14 bases between. CDR3 length: 15 amino acids. Germline CDR1 and CDR2: MRHNA and SNTAGT. In nucleotides, the CDR3 is TGTGCCAGCAGTGCCGGGACTGGGGGGAATCAGCCCCAGCATTTT. Encoded protein: CASSAGTGGNQPQHF.

The chain links TRBV4-1 to TRBJ1-5; possible D gene TRBD1, 5 bases. V lost 3 bases and J 2 bases, leaving 11 bases between the germline ends. Germline values: CDR1 MGHRA, CDR2 YSYEKL. The CDR3 extends over 15 amino acids. DNA for the CDR3: TGCGCCAGCAGCCAGCTGGGACTGGGCAATCAGCCCCAGCATTTT. It yields the protein CASSQLGLGNQPQHF.

The chain employs TRBV7-9 and TRBJ1-2; 10 bases map to TRBD1. Germline V gene sequence: CDR1 SEHNR, CDR2 FQNEAQ (reference sequence). The CDR3 loop spans 15 amino acids. The trim removed 1 base at V and 8 bases at J, leaving 7 bases unmatched. This CDR3 reads CASSLGSDRGRGYTF. Written as DNA, the CDR3 is TGTGCCAGCAGCTTAGGAAGCGACAGGGGGCGAGGCTACACCTTC.

CDR3 region: CASSLVPSGVGYNEQFF. CDR3 sequence (DNA): TGCGCCAGCAGCTTGGTCCCTAGCGGGGTGGGGTACAATGAGCAGTTCTTC. The chain employs TRBV5-1 and TRBJ2-1, with TRBD2 matching 9 bases. The length of the CDR3 is 17 residues. Germline V gene lookup returns CDR1 SGHRS and CDR2 YFSETQ. With 0 bases clipped from V and 4 bases from J, the junction kept 8 bases outside the gene matches.

V is TRBV19 and J is TRBJ2-1; weak D call: TRBD1 (6 bases). The germline gives CDR1 LNHDA, CDR2 SQIVND (reference sequence). V was trimmed by 5 bases and J by 2 bases, leaving 16 bases between them. The CDR3 sequence is 16 residues long. CDR3 sequence (DNA): TGTGCCAGTAGTCCTCCGAGACAGGCAACCTACAATGAGCAGTTCTTC. Translation gives CASSPPRQATYNEQFF.

As to this clone: At one end, the junction sequence differs from germline, possibly due to a read error. V gene TRBV19 combines with J gene TRBJ1-1; unclear D gene. Germline lookup yields CDR1 LNHDA and CDR2 SQIVND (reference sequence). CDR3 length: 15 amino acids. CDR3 residues: CASSISLAVNTEALF. CDR3 bases: TGTGCCAGTAGTATCTCCCTGGCGGTGAACACTGAAGCTCTCTTT.

CDR3 in amino acids: CASSPDRGTYGYTF. Written as DNA, the CDR3 is TGCGCCAGCAGCCCCGACAGGGGAACCTATGGCTACACCTTC. The chain joins TRBV4-3 to TRBJ1-2; TRBD1 matches 8 bases. V lost 4 bases to trimming and J lost 4 bases; unmatched junction nucleotides: 5. The CDR3 has 14 residues. Germline V CDR1 and CDR2: LGHNA, YSLEER.

The chain is built from TRBV27 and TRBJ2-1; D unclear. The germline V gene has CDR1 MNHEY and CDR2 SMNVEV (reference sequence). The V and J ends lost 3 bases and 6 bases respectively, with 6 bases between them. This CDR3 spans 12 amino acids. The CDR3 reads CASSLSRNEQFF. The CDR3 DNA reads TGTGCCAGCAGTTTGTCTCGCAATGAGCAGTTCTTC.

V gene TRBV27 combines with J gene TRBJ1-5, with 9 bases aligning to TRBD1. This CDR3 comprises 19 residues. Unmatched junction bases numbered 20, after V lost 6 bases and J lost 5 bases. CDR1 and CDR2 (germline): MNHEY, SMNVEV (reference sequence). In DNA, the CDR3 is TGTGCCAGCAGAAAATTCCGGGACAGGGATTACTTGTCAGATCAGCCCCAGCATTTT. Amino acids: CASRKFRDRDYLSDQPQHF.

Only one count was recorded for this clone. The chain joins TRBV4-1 to TRBJ2-5; 13 bases agree with TRBD2. The CDR3 length is 18 residues. From germline, CDR1 is MGHRA and CDR2 YSYEKL. With V trimmed by 4 bases and J by 5 bases, 13 bases remained unmatched. The CDR3 DNA follows: TGCGCCAGCAGCCTAAGGACTAGCGGGAGAACCATCGGGGAGACCCAGTACTTC. This gives the protein CASSLRTSGRTIGETQYF.